This T cell receptor (beta chain) was identified during a study of OX40 agonist ivuxolimab in advanced cancers. On the study more broadly: An agonistic human IgG2 monoclonal antibody against OX40 (CD134) was given. Three patients showed partial responses: one hepatocellular carcinoma and two cutaneous melanoma cases. It was permissible to have had prior anti-PD-1, anti-PD-L1 or anti-CTLA-4 therapy, and under 45% had some. Recorded diagnoses for dose-escalation patients were hepatocellular carcinoma, melanoma, renal cell or head and neck cancer.

Produced via immunoSEQ multiplex PCR; TCRdb's table is partial and in-frame only. This repertoire shows about 22,000 clones, more than 75% found once; its top ten account for 15% to 20%. CDR3 size: 16 residues. Losses at the gene ends were 1 base for V and 4 bases for J; bases not matched to a gene: 8. The germline CDR1 and CDR2 sequences are SNHLY and FYNNEI. This sample comprised CD4+ or CD8+ T cells sorted from blood, obtained in a trial of the OX40 agonist ivuxolimab. The V call is TRBV2, the J call TRBJ2-7, with 9 nucleotides matching TRBD1. This clonotype was sampled from an adult with an advanced solid tumor such as melanoma, head and neck, liver or kidney cancer. CDR3 sequence (DNA): TGTGCCAGCAGTGAAGATGCTGGACAGGGGATATACGAGCAGTACTTC. Encoded protein: CASSEDAGQGIYEQYF.